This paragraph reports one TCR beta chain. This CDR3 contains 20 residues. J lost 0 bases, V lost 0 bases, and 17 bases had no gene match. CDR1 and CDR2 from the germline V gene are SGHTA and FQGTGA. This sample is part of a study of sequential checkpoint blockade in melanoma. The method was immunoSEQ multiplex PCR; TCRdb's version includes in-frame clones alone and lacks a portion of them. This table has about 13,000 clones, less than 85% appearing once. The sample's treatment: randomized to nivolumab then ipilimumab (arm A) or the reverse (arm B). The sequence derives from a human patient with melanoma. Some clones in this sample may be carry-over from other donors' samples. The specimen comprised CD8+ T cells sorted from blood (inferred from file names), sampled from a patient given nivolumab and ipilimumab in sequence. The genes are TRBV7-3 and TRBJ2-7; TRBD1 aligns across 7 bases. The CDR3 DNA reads TGTGCCAGCAGCTTAACCCTTCGCAGGGGGAAAAACCAAAGCTCCTACGAGCAGTACTTC. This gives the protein CASSLTLRRGKNQSSYEQYF.